Shown below are 7 T cell receptor beta chains from a single sample sequenced in a study of blood T cell repertoires in COVID-19. Sequencing was performed with immunoSEQ multiplex PCR; in TCRdb, only in-frame clones are kept and a portion is missing. The sample holds about 260,000 clones, 80% to 85% seen once. Sequencing was performed on peripheral blood. Receptor source: a man in his 60s with acute or convalescent COVID-19.

The chain couples TRBV6-5 to TRBJ1-5, with a possible D match to TRBD1 (5 bases). Per germline, CDR1 MNHEY and CDR2 SVGAGI. CDR3 length: 13 amino acids. Trimming removed 7 bases at V and 7 bases at J, with 14 bases between. The CDR3 sequence: CASTPWGDQPQHF. The CDR3 coding sequence is TGTGCCAGCACCCCATGGGGGGACCAGCCCCAGCATTTT.

The chain is built from TRBV25-1 and TRBJ2-7; D not certain. Germline V gives CDR1 MGHDK, CDR2 SYGVNS. The CDR3 has 12 amino acids. Between the trimmed V and J ends, which lost 1 base and 3 bases, there was a span of 4 bases. The CDR3 bases are TGTGCCAGCAGTGAATTCGGCTACGAGCAGTACTTC. This gives the protein CASSEFGYEQYF.

This chain uses TRBV20-1 with TRBJ2-3; 7 bases align to TRBD2. The CDR3 has 13 residues. Germline assignment: CDR1 DFQATT and CDR2 SNEGSKA (reference sequence). Trimming removed 3 bases from V and 5 bases from J; junction bases left unmatched: 5. CDR3 amino acids: CSASIGGKDTQYF. In nucleotides, the CDR3 is TGCAGTGCTAGTATCGGGGGGAAAGATACGCAGTATTTT.

The rearrangement uses TRBV4-1 and TRBJ1-5; possible D gene TRBD1, 6 bases. Trimming stripped 1 base from V and 7 bases from J, with 20 bases between. Germline V gene sequence: CDR1 MGHRA, CDR2 YSYEKL. This CDR3 has 17 amino acids. The CDR3 loop reads CASSQGLGGRGNQPQHF. Here the CDR3 DNA reads TGCGCCAGCAGCCAAGGGCTCGGTGGCAGGGGAAACCAGCCCCAGCATTTT.

This clone is a singleton in its sample. V usage is TRBV19 and J usage is TRBJ2-7; 9 bases match TRBD2. The length of the CDR3 is 16 residues. Germline CDR1 reads LNHDA; CDR2 reads SQIVND (reference sequence). V gave up 4 bases and J gave up 5 bases; unmatched junction bases: 12. The DNA for the CDR3 is TGTGCCAGTAGTAGAGGGAGCGGGAGGAAAGTCAACGAGCAGTACTTC. This codes for CASSRGSGRKVNEQYF. The full variable domain, rest sourced from reference TRBV19 and TRBJ2-7, is DGGITQSPKYLFRKEGQNVTLSCEQNLNHDAMYWYRQDPGQGLRLIYYSQIVNDFQKGDIAEGYSVSREKKESFPLTVTSAQKNPTAFYLCASSRGSGRKVNEQYFGPGTRLTVT.

The V gene is TRBV6-6, the J gene TRBJ1-2, with 11 nucleotides matching TRBD1. Germline V gives CDR1 MNHNY, CDR2 SVGAGI (reference sequence). Losses at the gene ends were 6 bases for V and 6 bases for J; bases not matched to a gene: 12. There are 16 residues in the CDR3. The CDR3 is CASSRPDRGQGNGYTF. The CDR3 nucleotides read TGTGCCAGCAGCCGCCCGGACAGGGGGCAAGGGAATGGCTACACCTTC.

This clone showed up just once. This chain uses TRBV7-9 with TRBJ1-5; 7 bases are a match to TRBD1. Germline CDR1 SEHNR, CDR2 FQNEAQ (reference sequence). Trimming took 0 bases from V and 7 from J; bases not matched to a gene: 3. The CDR3 has 14 residues. CDR3 DNA sequence: TGTGCCAGCAGCTTAGCCCAGGGGGGACAGCCCCAGCATTTT. It yields the protein CASSLAQGGQPQHF.